This paragraph reports one T cell receptor beta chain. Original handling: Estimation of nucleated cell counts relied on the amplification of reference gene primers. Produced via immunoSEQ multiplex PCR; TCRdb's table is partial and in-frame only. That table furnishes V, J and clone size, whereas the DNA furnished D and trimming. The sample shows 53,000 or so clones, 65% to 85% of them seen only once. The sample is drawn from a study of blood T cell repertoires in COVID-19. Study as a whole: Collection of acute and convalescent COVID-19 samples took place in the United States, Italy and Spain. Sources were T cells, B-cell-depleted T cells, or PBMCs; the material itself was cDNA or gDNA.

The sequence came from a man between 65 and 80 years old with active or convalescent COVID-19. Material: peripheral blood.

For the CDR3, the DNA is TGTGCCAGCAGCCTAAATCCCGCAACTAATGAAAAACTGTTTTTT. It translates to CASSLNPATNEKLFF. The J gene is TRBJ1-4, the V gene TRBV7-8; D gene ambiguous. In germline, CDR1 is SGHVS, CDR2 FQNEAQ. Between the trimmed V and J ends, which lost 5 bases and 0 bases, there was a span of 10 bases. The CDR3 extends over 15 amino acids.